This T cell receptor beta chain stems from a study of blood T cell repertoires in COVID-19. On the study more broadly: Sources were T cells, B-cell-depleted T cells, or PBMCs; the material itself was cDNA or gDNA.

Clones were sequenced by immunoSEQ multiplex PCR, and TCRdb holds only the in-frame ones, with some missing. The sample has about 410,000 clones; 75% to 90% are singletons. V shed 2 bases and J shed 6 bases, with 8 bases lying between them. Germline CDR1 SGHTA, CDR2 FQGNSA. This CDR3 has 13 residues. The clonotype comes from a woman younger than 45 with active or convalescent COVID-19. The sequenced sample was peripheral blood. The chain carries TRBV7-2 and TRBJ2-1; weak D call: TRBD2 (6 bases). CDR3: CASSLSGGNEQFF. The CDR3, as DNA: TGTGCCAGCAGCTTATCCGGGGGCAATGAGCAGTTCTTC.